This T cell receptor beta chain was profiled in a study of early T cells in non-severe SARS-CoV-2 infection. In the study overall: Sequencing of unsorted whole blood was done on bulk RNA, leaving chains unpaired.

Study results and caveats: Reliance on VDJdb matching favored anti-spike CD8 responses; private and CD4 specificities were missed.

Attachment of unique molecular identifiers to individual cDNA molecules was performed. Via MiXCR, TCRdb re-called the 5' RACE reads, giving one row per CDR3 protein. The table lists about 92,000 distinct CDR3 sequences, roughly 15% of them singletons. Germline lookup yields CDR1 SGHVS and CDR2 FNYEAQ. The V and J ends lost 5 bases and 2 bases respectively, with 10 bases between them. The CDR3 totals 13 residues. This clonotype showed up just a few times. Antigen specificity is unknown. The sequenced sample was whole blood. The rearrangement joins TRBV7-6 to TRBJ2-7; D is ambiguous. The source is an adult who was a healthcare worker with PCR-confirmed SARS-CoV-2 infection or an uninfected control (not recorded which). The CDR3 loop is CASSTGPPYEQYF. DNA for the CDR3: TGTGCCAGCAGCACCGGGCCACCCTACGAGCAGTACTTC.